Presented here are 11 T cell receptor beta chains from one specimen sequenced in a study of T cells in Graves' hyperthyroidism and ophthalmopathy (dated by TCRdb to between 2018 and 2020). The library was built by means of multiplex PCR. Sequencer: Illumina HiSeq 2000. The TCR beta CDR3 regions were amplified from RNA transcripts. A first-round RT-PCR of the TCR CDR3 used the HTBI primer set with the Qiagen OneStep RT-PCR kit. The public reads were reprocessed in TCRdb via fastp at Q25 and MiXCR, keeping in-frame beta chains. Identical CDR3 proteins give one entry, which carries the most common genes and DNA. The sample table records about 270,000 distinct CDR3 sequences; 20% to 25% of these occur just once. 64% of the sample belongs to the ten largest clones. The material sequenced was blood. The receptors stem from a man between 25 and 39 years old with Graves' ophthalmopathy.

This clonotype was seen at least ten times. This sequence joins TRBV11-2 and TRBJ2-7; 11 bases fit TRBD2. V trimming: 5 bases; J trimming: 2 bases; junction bases outside the gene matches: 11. This CDR3 has 17 residues. Germline assignment: CDR1 SGHAT and CDR2 FQNNGV. DNA for the CDR3: TGTGCCAGCAGCGCACCGGGACTAGCGGTGGCGGCCTACGAGCAGTACTTC. Translating gives CASSAPGLAVAAYEQYF.

This clonotype was observed at least ten times. The V gene is TRBV27, the J gene TRBJ2-1; no reliable D call. Germline CDR1 reads MNHEY; CDR2 reads SMNVEV (reference sequence). V lost 5 bases to trimming and J lost 0 bases, with 17 bases between them. The CDR3 is made up of 17 amino acids. This chain's CDR3 is CASSPHNSHLSYNEQFF. DNA for the CDR3: TGTGCCAGCAGTCCTCACAACAGCCACCTCTCCTACAATGAGCAGTTCTTC.

The DNA for the CDR3 is TGTGCCATAGCTCCGGGGGAGAACACTGAAGCTTTCTTT. This codes for CAIAPGENTEAFF. The chain links TRBV6-1 to TRBJ1-1; D is possibly TRBD1 (5 bases). CDR3 length equals 13 residues. Trimming took off 10 bases at V and 1 base at J, with 13 bases between the two ends. From germline, CDR1 is MNHNS and CDR2 SASEGT.

The chain links TRBV18 to TRBJ2-7; maybe TRBD1 (5 bases). This CDR3 spans 14 amino acids. The V gene lost 5 bases and the J gene lost 4 bases, with 15 bases spanning the gap. Germline loops: CDR1 KGHSH, CDR2 LQKENI. DNA of the CDR3: TGTGCCAGCTCATCACAGGTTCTCATATACGAGCAGTACTTC. Its translation: CASSSQVLIYEQYF.

This chain joins TRBV5-4 and TRBJ2-7; D may be TRBD1 (6 bases). The CDR3 spans 14 residues. Germline V CDR1 and CDR2: SGHNT, YYREEE (reference sequence). V dropped 3 bases and J dropped 9 bases, with 19 bases sitting between them. CDR3 region: CASSSQQGRIGQYF. CDR3 nucleotides: TGTGCCAGCAGCTCGCAACAGGGAAGGATCGGGCAGTACTTC.

This clonotype was picked up a small number of times. The rearrangement uses TRBV28 and TRBJ1-2; 10 bases line up with TRBD1. The CDR3 is made up of 15 amino acids. V shed 6 bases and J 2 bases; nucleotides not matched to a gene: 6. Germline CDR1 is MDHEN and CDR2 is SYDVKM. CDR3 nucleotide sequence: TGTGCCAGCAGGGTTCGACAGGGGGCAAACTATGGCTACACCTTC. Its translation is CASRVRQGANYGYTF.

This clonotype was counted ten times or more. V is TRBV3-1 and J is TRBJ1-5; D is unclear. The CDR3 covers 14 residues. Trimming left V 3 bases short and J 4 bases short, with 10 bases between. CDR1 is LGHDT and CDR2 is YNNKEL in the germline V gene (reference sequence). Written as DNA, the CDR3 is TGTGCCAGCAGCCAGATGGGCAGAAATCAGCCCCAGCATTTT. Amino acid sequence: CASSQMGRNQPQHF.

This clonotype has ten or more counts. The gene calls are TRBV6-5 and TRBJ2-1; possible D gene TRBD2, 6 bases. The length of the CDR3 is 15 residues. The V gene's germline CDR1 is MNHEY and CDR2 SVGAGI. Trimming took off 2 bases at V and 0 bases at J, with 8 bases between the two ends. CDR3 in DNA: TGTGCCAGCAGTTACGACGGGAGCTCCTACAATGAGCAGTTCTTC. Amino acids: CASSYDGSSYNEQFF.

The chain links TRBV20-1 to TRBJ2-7; possible D gene TRBD2, 6 bases. Germline lookup yields CDR1 DFQATT and CDR2 SNEGSKA (reference sequence). Trimming removed 6 bases from V and 4 bases from J, with 16 bases in between. The CDR3 sequence is 13 residues long. Here the CDR3 DNA reads TGCAGTGCCAGGCTAGCGAATTATTACGAGCAGTACTTC. It specifies CSARLANYYEQYF.

This clonotype has just a few counts. V and J are TRBV20-1 and TRBJ2-2; 9 bases match TRBD2. CDR3 length equals 15 residues. Germline CDR1 reads DFQATT; CDR2 reads SNEGSKA (reference sequence). V trimming: 4 bases; J trimming: 5 bases; junction bases outside the gene matches: 8. In DNA, the CDR3 is TGCAGTGCTATCGCGCCGCGGGGGGGTACCGGGGAGCTGTTTTTT. Protein product: CSAIAPRGGTGELFF.

There are a few counts of this clonotype. This chain joins TRBV2 and TRBJ1-1, with D hard to call. The V end lost 6 bases, the J end lost 5 bases, and 13 bases lay between the germline ends. The germline V gene encodes CDR1 SNHLY and CDR2 FYNNEI. This CDR3 is built from 13 residues. The DNA of the CDR3 is TGTGCCAGCAGGATCAGACCGACGACTGAAGCTTTCTTT. This gives the protein CASRIRPTTEAFF.